This TCR beta chain stems from a study of T cells in Graves' hyperthyroidism and ophthalmopathy. TCR beta CDR3 region amplification was performed from RNA transcripts. HTBI primers were the set used in a first-round RT-PCR of the TCR CDR3. TCRdb reprocessed the multiplex PCR reads with MiXCR, giving one entry per CDR3 protein. The sample comprises 490,000 or so distinct CDR3 sequences, 40% to 50% of which are singletons, and 44% rests with the top ten. V shed 0 bases and J shed 2 bases, with 7 bases lying between them. The CDR3 contains 15 residues. In germline, CDR1 is SGHAT, CDR2 FQNNGV. As for this clonotype: Antigen unknown.

The study excluded patients with uncontrolled infection, other autoimmune disease, pregnancy or lactation. Thyroid ultrasound, orbital computed tomography, clinical symptoms, and serum thyroxine and TRAb underpinned diagnoses. Study conclusions and caveats: From stable hyperthyroidism, ophthalmopathy was set apart by a 13 V-J model. Peripheral blood also featured most of the thyroid clonotypes expanded above 0.001.

The sequencing input was peripheral blood or thyroid tissue (not recorded which). The chain uses TRBV11-2 and TRBJ1-4, with TRBD1 as a possible D gene (5 bases). The sequence was obtained from an adult woman with Graves' disease, either hyperthyroidism or ophthalmopathy (not recorded which). The CDR3 protein is CASSLDGGTNEKLFF. For the CDR3, the DNA is TGTGCCAGCAGCTTAGATGGGGGTACTAATGAAAAACTGTTTTTT.